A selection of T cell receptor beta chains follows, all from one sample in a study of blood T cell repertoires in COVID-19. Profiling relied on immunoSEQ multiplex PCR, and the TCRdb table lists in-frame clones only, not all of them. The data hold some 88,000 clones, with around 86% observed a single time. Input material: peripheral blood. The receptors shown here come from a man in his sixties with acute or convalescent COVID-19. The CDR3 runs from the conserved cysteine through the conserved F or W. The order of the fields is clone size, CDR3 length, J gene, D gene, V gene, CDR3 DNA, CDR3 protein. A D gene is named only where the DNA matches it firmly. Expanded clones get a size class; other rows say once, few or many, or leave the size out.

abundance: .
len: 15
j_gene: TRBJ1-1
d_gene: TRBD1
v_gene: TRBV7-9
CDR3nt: TGTGCCAGCACCAAGGACAGGGGGCTGGACACTGAAGCTTTCTTT
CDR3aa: CASTKDRGLDTEAFF

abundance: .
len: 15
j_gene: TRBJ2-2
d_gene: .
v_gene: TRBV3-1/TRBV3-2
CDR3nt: TGTGCCAGCAGCCCCTTTAGCGCAAACACCGGGGAGCTGTTTTTT
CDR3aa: CASSPFSANTGELFF

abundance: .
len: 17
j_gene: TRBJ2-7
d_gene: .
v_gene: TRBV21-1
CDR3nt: TGTGCCAGCAGCAAAGTTAAGGAGCGGGACCATTCCTACGAGCAGTACTTC
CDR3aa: CASSKVKERDHSYEQYF

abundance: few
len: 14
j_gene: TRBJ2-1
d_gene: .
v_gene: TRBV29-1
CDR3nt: TGCAGCGTTTTAGGGAGAAGGACCTACAATGAGCAGTTCTTC
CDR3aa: CSVLGRRTYNEQFF

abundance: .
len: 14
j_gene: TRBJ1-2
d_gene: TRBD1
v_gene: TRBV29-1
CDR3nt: TGCAGCGTTGAACAGGGGGCGCGACTTGCTGGCTACACCTTC
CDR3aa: CSVEQGARLAGYTF

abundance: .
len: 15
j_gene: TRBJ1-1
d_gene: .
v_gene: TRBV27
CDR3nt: TGTGCCAGCAGTTTCCGTCCGGCGGTGCGTCGGGAAGCTTTCTTT
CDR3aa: CASSFRPAVRREAFF

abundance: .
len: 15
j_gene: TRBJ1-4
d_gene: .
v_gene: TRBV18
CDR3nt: TGTGCCAGCTCACCTAGAGCCTCAACTAATGAAAAACTGTTTTTT
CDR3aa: CASSPRASTNEKLFF

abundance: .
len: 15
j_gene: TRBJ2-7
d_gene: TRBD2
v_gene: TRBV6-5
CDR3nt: TGTGCCAGCAGTTTTGGGACTAGCGACCGCTACGAGCAGTACTTC
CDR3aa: CASSFGTSDRYEQYF

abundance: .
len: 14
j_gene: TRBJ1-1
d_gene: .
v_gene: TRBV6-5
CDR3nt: TGTGCCAGCAGTTACCAGGGCTTGGGGACTGAAGCTTTCTTT
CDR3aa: CASSYQGLGTEAFF

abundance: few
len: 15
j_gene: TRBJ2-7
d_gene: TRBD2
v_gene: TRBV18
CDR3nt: TGTGCCAGCTCACCTAGCGGGAGGGCCTCTTACGAGCAGTACTTC
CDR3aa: CASSPSGRASYEQYF

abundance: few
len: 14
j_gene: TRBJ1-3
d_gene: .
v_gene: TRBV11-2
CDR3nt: TGTGCCAGCAGCCGACCCCGGGAGCGAAACACCATATATTTT
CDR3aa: CASSRPRERNTIYF

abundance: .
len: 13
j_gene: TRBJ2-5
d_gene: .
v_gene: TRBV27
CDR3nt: TGTGCCAGCAGTTTCTCGCGGGTAGAGACCCAGTACTTC
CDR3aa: CASSFSRVETQYF

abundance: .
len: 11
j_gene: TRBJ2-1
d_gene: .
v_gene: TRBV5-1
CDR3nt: TGCGCCAGCAGCCCGGGTCTGACTCAGTTCTTC
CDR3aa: CASSPGLTQFF

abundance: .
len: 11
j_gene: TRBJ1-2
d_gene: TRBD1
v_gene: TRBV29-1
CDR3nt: TGCAGCGGACAGGGGAACTATGGCTACACCTTC
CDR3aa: CSGQGNYGYTF

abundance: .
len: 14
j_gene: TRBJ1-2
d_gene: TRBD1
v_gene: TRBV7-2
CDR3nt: TGTGCCAGCAGCTTAGTGGGACAGGGAGGTGGCTACACCTTC
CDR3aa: CASSLVGQGGGYTF

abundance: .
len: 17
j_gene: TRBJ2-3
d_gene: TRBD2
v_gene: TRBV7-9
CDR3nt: TGTGCCAGCAGCTTAGGTGCGGCGGGGGGTAGCACAGATACGCAGTATTTT
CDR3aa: CASSLGAAGGSTDTQYF

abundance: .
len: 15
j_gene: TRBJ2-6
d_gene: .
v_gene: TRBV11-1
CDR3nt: TGTGCCAGCAGCTCGGATCAGGGGGGGGCCAACGTCCTGACTTTC
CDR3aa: CASSSDQGGANVLTF

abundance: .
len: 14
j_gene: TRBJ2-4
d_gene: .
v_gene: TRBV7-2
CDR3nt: TGTGCCAGCAGCTTAGGGGGCCCGCCAAACATTCAGTACTTC
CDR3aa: CASSLGGPPNIQYF

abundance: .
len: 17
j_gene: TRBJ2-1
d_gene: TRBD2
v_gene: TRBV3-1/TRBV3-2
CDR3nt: TGTGCCAGCAGCCAAGATTCGGCGGGAGGCCACCGGAATGAGCAGTTCTTC
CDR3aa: CASSQDSAGGHRNEQFF

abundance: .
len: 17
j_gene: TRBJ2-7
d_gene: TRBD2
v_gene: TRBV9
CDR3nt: TGTGCCAGCAGCGCTACACGACTAGCGGGAGATGTCTACGAGCAGTACTTC
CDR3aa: CASSATRLAGDVYEQYF

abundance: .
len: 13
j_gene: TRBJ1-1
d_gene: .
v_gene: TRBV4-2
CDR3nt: TGTGCCAGCAGCCAAGGAGGTACGGGAAGCGCTTTCTTT
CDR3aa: CASSQGGTGSAFF

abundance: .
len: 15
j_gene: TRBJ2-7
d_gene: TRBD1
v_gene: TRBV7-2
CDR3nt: TGTGCCAGCAGCTTGGCCGGGACAGGGGATTACGAGCAGTACTTC
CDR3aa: CASSLAGTGDYEQYF

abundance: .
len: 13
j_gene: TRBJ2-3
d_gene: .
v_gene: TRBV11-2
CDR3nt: TGTGCCAGCAGCTTACTACTACGAGATACGCAGTATTTT
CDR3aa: CASSLLLRDTQYF

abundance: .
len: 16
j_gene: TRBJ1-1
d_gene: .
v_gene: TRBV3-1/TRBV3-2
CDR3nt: TGTGCCAGCAGCCAAGTGGCTGGAGCCATGAACACTGAAGCTTTCTTT
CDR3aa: CASSQVAGAMNTEAFF

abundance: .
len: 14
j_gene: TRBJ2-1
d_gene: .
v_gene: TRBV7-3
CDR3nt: TGTGCCAGCAGCTTAGTCCAGGGTGTCAATGAGCAGTTCTTC
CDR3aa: CASSLVQGVNEQFF

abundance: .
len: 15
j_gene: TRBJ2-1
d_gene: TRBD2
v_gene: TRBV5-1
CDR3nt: TGCGCCAGCAGCATTAGCGGGGACTCCTACAATGAGCAGTTCTTC
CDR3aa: CASSISGDSYNEQFF

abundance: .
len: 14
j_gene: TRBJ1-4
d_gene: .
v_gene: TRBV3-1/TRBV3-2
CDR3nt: TGTGCCAGCAGCCGAGCACAGGGAAATGAAAAACTGTTTTTT
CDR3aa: CASSRAQGNEKLFF

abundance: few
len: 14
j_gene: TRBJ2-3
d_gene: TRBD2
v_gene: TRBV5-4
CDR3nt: TGTGCCACGCAGCGAGGGACTAGCGAAGATACGCAGTATTTT
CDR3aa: CATQRGTSEDTQYF

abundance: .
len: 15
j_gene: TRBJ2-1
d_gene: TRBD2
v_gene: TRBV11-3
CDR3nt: TGTGCCAGCAGCACGAGGGGGACTAGCCCCAATGAGCAGTTCTTC
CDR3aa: CASSTRGTSPNEQFF

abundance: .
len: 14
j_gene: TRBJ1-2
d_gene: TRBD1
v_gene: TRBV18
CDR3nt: TGTGCCAGCTCACCATGGACAGGCGACTATGGCTACACCTTC
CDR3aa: CASSPWTGDYGYTF

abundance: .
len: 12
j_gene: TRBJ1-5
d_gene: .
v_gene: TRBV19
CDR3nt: TGTGCCAGTAGTCCAGGGCCAACGCCCCAGCATTTT
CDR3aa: CASSPGPTPQHF

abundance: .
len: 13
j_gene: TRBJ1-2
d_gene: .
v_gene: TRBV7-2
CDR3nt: TGTGCCAGCAGCTTGAACAGGAACTATGGCTACACCTTC
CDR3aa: CASSLNRNYGYTF

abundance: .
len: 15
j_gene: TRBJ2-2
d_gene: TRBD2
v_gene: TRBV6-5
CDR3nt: TGTGCCAGCAGCGCTAGCGGGGGCAACACCGGGGAGCTGTTTTTT
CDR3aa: CASSASGGNTGELFF

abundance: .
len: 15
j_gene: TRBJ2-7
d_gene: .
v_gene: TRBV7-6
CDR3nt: TGTGCCAGCAGCTTAAACGCTGGCGAGGACTACGAGCAGTACTTC
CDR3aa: CASSLNAGEDYEQYF

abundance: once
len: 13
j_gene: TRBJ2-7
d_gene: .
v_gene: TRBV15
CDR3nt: TGTGCCACCAGCCAGGACAGCTCCTACGAGCAGTACTTC
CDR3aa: CATSQDSSYEQYF

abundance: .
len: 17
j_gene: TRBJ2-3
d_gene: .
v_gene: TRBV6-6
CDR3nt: TGTGCCAGCAGTCCACTTCGGAGAGGTTTTAGCACAGATACGCAGTATTTT
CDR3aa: CASSPLRRGFSTDTQYF

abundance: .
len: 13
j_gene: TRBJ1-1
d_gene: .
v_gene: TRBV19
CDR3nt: TGTGCCAGCACAGGGTTTCGGATAGCTGAAGCTTTCTTT
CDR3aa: CASTGFRIAEAFF

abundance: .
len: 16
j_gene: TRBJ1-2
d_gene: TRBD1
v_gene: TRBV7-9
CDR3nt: TGTGCCAGCAGCTTAGCTGGGACAGGCTCCCCGCGGGGCTACACCTTC
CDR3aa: CASSLAGTGSPRGYTF

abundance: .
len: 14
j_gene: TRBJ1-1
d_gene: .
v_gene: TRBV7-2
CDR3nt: TGTGCCAGCAGCTTATTTACAGGGAACACTGAAGCTTTCTTT
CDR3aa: CASSLFTGNTEAFF

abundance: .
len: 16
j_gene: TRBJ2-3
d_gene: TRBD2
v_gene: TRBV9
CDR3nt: TGTGCCAGCAGCTTTGGACTAGCGGGAGTGACAGATACGCAGTATTTT
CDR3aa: CASSFGLAGVTDTQYF

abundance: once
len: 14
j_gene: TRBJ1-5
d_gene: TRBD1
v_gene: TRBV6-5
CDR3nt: TGTGCCAGCAGGGACATTCGACAGGGGGAGCCCCAGCATTTT
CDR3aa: CASRDIRQGEPQHF

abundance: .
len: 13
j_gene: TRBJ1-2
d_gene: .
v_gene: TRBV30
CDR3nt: TGTGCCTGGAGTTGGCAGGGCGCTAGGGGCTACACCTTC
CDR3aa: CAWSWQGARGYTF

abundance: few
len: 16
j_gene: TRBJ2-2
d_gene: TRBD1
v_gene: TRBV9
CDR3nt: TGTGCCAGCAGCGCGGGGACAGGGCCGAACACCGGGGAGCTGTTTTTT
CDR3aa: CASSAGTGPNTGELFF

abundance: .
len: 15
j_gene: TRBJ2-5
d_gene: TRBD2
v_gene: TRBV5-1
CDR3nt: TGCGCCAGCAGCTCCGGACTAGCGAGCCAAGAGACCCAGTACTTC
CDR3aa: CASSSGLASQETQYF

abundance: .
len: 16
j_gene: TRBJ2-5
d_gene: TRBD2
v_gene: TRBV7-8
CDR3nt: TGTGCCAGCAGCTTACCTAGCGGGAGGGCGCTAGAGACCCAGTACTTC
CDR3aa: CASSLPSGRALETQYF

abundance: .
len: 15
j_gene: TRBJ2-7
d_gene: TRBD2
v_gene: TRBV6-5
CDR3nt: TGTGCCAGCAGTTACTCGAGTAGCGGGACGTACGAGCAGTACTTC
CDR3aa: CASSYSSSGTYEQYF

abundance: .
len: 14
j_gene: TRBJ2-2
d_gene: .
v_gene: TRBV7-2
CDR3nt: TGTGCCAGCAGCCCGCAGGGAAACACCGGGGAGCTGTTTTTT
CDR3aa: CASSPQGNTGELFF

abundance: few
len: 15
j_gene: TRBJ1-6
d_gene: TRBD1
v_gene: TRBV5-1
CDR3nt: TGCGCCAGCAGCCCCGGACAGGGAACGGATTCACCCCTCCACTTT
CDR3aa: CASSPGQGTDSPLHF

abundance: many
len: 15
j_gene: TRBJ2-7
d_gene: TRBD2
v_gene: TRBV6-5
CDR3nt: TGTGCCAGCACCTCCTCGGGACTAGCTAGTTCCGAGCAGTACTTC
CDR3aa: CASTSSGLASSEQYF

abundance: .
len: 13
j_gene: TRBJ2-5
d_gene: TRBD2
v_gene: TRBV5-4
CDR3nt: TGTGCCAGCAGTCTAGCGGGGGGGGAGACCCAGTACTTC
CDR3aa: CASSLAGGETQYF

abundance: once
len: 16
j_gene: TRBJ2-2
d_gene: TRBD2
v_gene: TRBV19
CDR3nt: TGTGCCAGTAGTTCTCATAGCGGGCTAAACACCGGGGAGCTGTTTTTT
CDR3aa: CASSSHSGLNTGELFF

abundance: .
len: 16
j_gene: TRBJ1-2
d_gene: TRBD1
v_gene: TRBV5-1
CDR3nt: TGCGCCAGCAGACCAGACCCGACAGGGGGTTATTATGGCTACACCTTC
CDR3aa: CASRPDPTGGYYGYTF

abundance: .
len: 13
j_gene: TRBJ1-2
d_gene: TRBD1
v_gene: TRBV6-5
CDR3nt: TGTGCCAGCAGCCTAGACAGGGTCTATGGCTACACCTTC
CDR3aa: CASSLDRVYGYTF

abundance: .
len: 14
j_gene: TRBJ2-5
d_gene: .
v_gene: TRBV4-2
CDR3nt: TGTGCCAGCAGCCAAGATTTGGGACTGGAGACCCAGTACTTC
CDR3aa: CASSQDLGLETQYF

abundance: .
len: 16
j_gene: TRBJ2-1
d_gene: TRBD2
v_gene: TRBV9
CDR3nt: TGTGCCAGCAGCGTAGATTTAGGTGTGTGGGGGGGTGAGCAGTTCTTC
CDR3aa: CASSVDLGVWGGEQFF

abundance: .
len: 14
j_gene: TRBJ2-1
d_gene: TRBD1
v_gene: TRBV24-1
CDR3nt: TGTGCCACCAGTGATCAGGACAGGGACAATGAGCAGTTCTTC
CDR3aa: CATSDQDRDNEQFF

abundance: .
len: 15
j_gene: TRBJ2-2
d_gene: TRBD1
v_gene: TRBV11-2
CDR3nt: TGTGCCAGCAGGCCGGACAGGCTGGGCGCCGGGGAGCTGTTTTTT
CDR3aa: CASRPDRLGAGELFF

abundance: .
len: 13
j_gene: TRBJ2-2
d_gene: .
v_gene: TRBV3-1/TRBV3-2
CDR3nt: TGTGCCAGCAGCCAATTTACGGCCGGGGAGCTGTTTTTT
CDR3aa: CASSQFTAGELFF

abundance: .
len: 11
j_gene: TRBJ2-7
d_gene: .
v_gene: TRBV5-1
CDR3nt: TGCGCCAGCAGCCGTCCCTACGAGCAGTACTTC
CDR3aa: CASSRPYEQYF

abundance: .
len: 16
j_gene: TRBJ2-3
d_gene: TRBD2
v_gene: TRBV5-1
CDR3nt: TGCGCCAGCAGCCCCGGGACTAGCCCTAGCACAGATACGCAGTATTTT
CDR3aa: CASSPGTSPSTDTQYF